This T cell receptor beta chain was retrieved from a study of T-cell reconstitution after alpha-beta-depleted transplantation in children. Unique molecular identifiers were built into the TCRbeta library. TCRdb re-analysed the PCR reads in MiXCR, keeping a single row per CDR3 protein. The table lists around 140,000 distinct CDR3 sequences, 8.5% to 10% of them singletons, with 18% in the top ten. The V end lost 2 bases, the J end lost 0 bases, and 9 bases lay between the germline ends. Germline loops: CDR1 SQVTM, CDR2 ANQGSEA. There are 14 residues in the CDR3. In this sample, this clonotype turned up many times.

The specimen was PBMCs, mostly from graft donor cells, collected 180 days after TCRalphabeta/CD19-depleted stem cell transplant. This TCR derives from a female patient between 2 and 15 years old who had a stem cell transplant for congenital amegakaryocytic thrombocytopenia, so the T cells may come from the graft donor. The rearrangement joins TRBV29-1 to TRBJ2-3; D tentatively fits TRBD1 or TRBD2 (5 bases each). The CDR3 sequence: CSVERGRSTDTQYF. As DNA, the CDR3 is TGCAGCGTTGAAAGGGGACGAAGCACAGATACGCAGTATTTT.